This T cell receptor (beta chain) was captured by sequencing in a study of cytomegalovirus exposure and HLA in healthy donors. CDR3 length: 15 residues. V was clipped by 5 bases and J by 2 bases; unmatched bases: 8. Per germline, CDR1 LNHDA and CDR2 SQIVND (reference sequence). Though nominally healthy at sampling, donors likely had unrecorded immune exposures. Study observations and caveats: When analyzed later, a missense DCLRE1C variant was found to be linked to TCR beta V- and J-gene trimming. Per a later analysis, fewer than 20,000 TCR beta sequences showed association with HLA alleles at 0.05 false discovery rate. Most TCR sequences were uncommon, yet certain public TCRs appeared in many donors.

In the PCR, 60 Vbeta and 13 Jbeta primers were used. Sequencing used immunoSEQ multiplex PCR; TCRdb keeps in-frame clones, though not all of them. The table shows around 87,000 clones, with approximately 80% occurring only once. The sample holds a few counts of this clone. Its antigen remains unknown. This sequence was found in a man aged 40-49 years in good health and CMV-seronegative. Sequencing was carried out using PBMCs. J is TRBJ2-7 and V is TRBV19, with 8 positions matching TRBD1. The CDR3 reads CASSSGTGVPYEQYF. The CDR3, as DNA: TGTGCCAGTAGTTCCGGGACAGGTGTCCCCTACGAGCAGTACTTC.